The 29 T cell receptor beta chains given below trace back to one sample, sequenced in a study of T cell repertoires and leukemia-associated antigens. Their antigens are not known. TCRdb used MiXCR to reprocess the 5' RACE reads, holding one entry per CDR3 protein. Of 11,000 to 15,000 distinct CDR3 sequences listed, 30% to 45% are singletons. Sequenced: CD3+ T cells sorted from blood and cultured. The receptors were gathered from a female donor in good health.

This clonotype was recorded a few times. The chain employs TRBV20-1 and TRBJ1-1; D uncertain. Trimming removed 4 bases at V and 5 bases at J, with 17 bases between. Germline V gene data show CDR1 as DFQATT and CDR2 as SNEGSKA (reference sequence). CDR3 length: 14 residues. CDR3 DNA: TGCAGTGCTAAGAGCAGGAGCTTTAAGACTGAAGCTTTCTTT. Amino acids: CSAKSRSFKTEAFF.

This clonotype was detected many times. The gene calls are TRBV19 and TRBJ2-2; possible D gene TRBD1, 5 bases. V lost 7 bases and J lost 0, with 9 bases in between. This CDR3 has 14 amino acids. Germline assignment: CDR1 LNHDA and CDR2 SQIVND (reference sequence). Written as DNA, the CDR3 is TGTGCCAGTACGCAGGGCACGAACACCGGGGAGCTGTTTTTT. Translated, it gives CASTQGTNTGELFF.

Judged by abundance, this clonotype is medium-sized. The chain is built from TRBV5-1 and TRBJ2-1; perhaps TRBD2 as D (6 bases). The CDR3 loop spans 14 amino acids. The germline V and J ends were trimmed by 0 bases and 6 bases, with 10 bases remaining between them. Germline V CDR1 and CDR2: SGHRS, YFSETQ. The CDR3 DNA is TGCGCCAGCAGCTTGGACGGGAGTGGCAATGAGCAGTTCTTC. Encoded protein: CASSLDGSGNEQFF.

The rearrangement uses TRBV6-1 and TRBJ2-7, with 9 bases that match TRBD2. Trimming took 8 bases from V and 6 from J; bases not matched to a gene: 14. CDR1 and CDR2 (germline): MNHNS, SASEGT. The CDR3 loop spans 15 amino acids. CDR3 amino acids: CASESLAGGSPEQYF. Here the CDR3 DNA reads TGTGCCAGCGAGAGTTTGGCGGGAGGGTCGCCCGAGCAGTACTTC.

The chain joins TRBV5-6 to TRBJ2-1; possible D gene TRBD2, 5 bases. Deletions cut 6 bases from V and 4 bases from J, with 14 bases between. Germline V gene lookup returns CDR1 SGHDT and CDR2 YYEEEE. CDR3 length: 14 amino acids. CDR3 sequence: CASTAPGFYNEQFF. CDR3 DNA: TGTGCCAGCACCGCTCCGGGATTTTACAATGAGCAGTTCTTC.

This clonotype occurred many times. CDR3 loop: CASSPTGTIGYGYTF. The CDR3 region has the DNA TGTGCCAGCAGCCCTACCGGGACGATTGGGTATGGCTACACCTTC. V and J are TRBV28 and TRBJ1-2; tentatively, D is TRBD1 (5 bases). V was cut by 6 bases and J by 5 bases, with 19 bases left in between. CDR1 is MDHEN and CDR2 is SYDVKM in the germline V gene. This CDR3 spans 15 amino acids.

This clonotype is termed medium-sized (0.01 to 0.1%). The J gene is TRBJ2-3, the V gene TRBV4-3; no clear D. The CDR3 sequence is 15 residues long. Germline V gene data show CDR1 as LGHNA and CDR2 as YSLEER. With 0 bases removed from V and 6 bases from J, the gap between germline ends came to 13 bases. The CDR3 region is CASSQDTGRSDTQYF. The CDR3 nucleotides are TGCGCCAGCAGCCAAGACACGGGTCGTTCGGATACGCAGTATTTT.

Remarks on this clonotype: One base away lies a much larger clone, so this may be a sequencing read error. The CDR3 protein is CASSLDVSYADTQYF. CDR3 DNA: TGCGCCAGCAGCTTGGATGTCTCCTACGCAGATACGCAGTATTTT. The chain carries TRBV5-1 and TRBJ2-3; D gene unclear. Germline assignment: CDR1 SGHRS and CDR2 YFSETQ. V lost 0 bases and J lost 4, with 12 bases in between. The CDR3 is made up of 15 amino acids.

DNA of the CDR3: TGCAGTGCTAGTTCCCCGTCTGGCGGAGCCAATGGGGAAGAGACCCAGTACTTC. Protein product: CSASSPSGGANGEETQYF. This chain connects TRBV20-1 to TRBJ2-5, with D uncertain. Germline values: CDR1 DFQATT, CDR2 SNEGSKA (reference sequence). There are 18 residues in the CDR3. V lost 3 bases and J 3 bases, leaving 26 bases between the germline ends.

The chain links TRBV5-1 to TRBJ2-2; D may be TRBD1 or TRBD2 (5 bases each). V was clipped by 5 bases and J by 16 bases, with 24 bases between them. The CDR3 consists of 14 residues. Germline CDR1 is SGHRS and CDR2 is YFSETQ. The CDR3 sequence is CASSSGRGTGESFF. The CDR3 region has the DNA TGCGCCAGCAGTTCGGGACGGGGCACCGGGGAGTCGTTTTTT.

The rearrangement links TRBV4-1 to TRBJ2-4, with D perhaps TRBD2 (6 bases). Trimming pared 4 bases from V and 2 bases from J, leaving 9 bases between. The CDR3 spans 14 residues. Germline-derived CDR1 and CDR2 are MGHRA and YSYEKL. The CDR3 DNA is TGCGCCAGCAGCCGTAGCGGATCCAAAAACATTCAGTACTTC. Its translation is CASSRSGSKNIQYF.

In this sample, this clonotype turned up many times. This sequence joins TRBV25-1 and TRBJ1-1, with D possibly matching TRBD1 (6 bases). Trimming took 1 base from V and 8 from J, leaving 11 bases between them. Germline V gene lookup returns CDR1 MGHDK and CDR2 SYGVNS. CDR3 length: 13 residues. This CDR3 reads CASSELGAEEAFF. The CDR3 DNA reads TGTGCCAGCAGTGAATTGGGGGCAGAGGAAGCTTTCTTT.

CDR3 nucleotides: TGTGCCAGCAGCCAAGAGATTAGCGGGGTGAGTGAGCAGTTCTTC. It encodes CASSQEISGVSEQFF. The chain employs TRBV4-2 and TRBJ2-1; 8 bases agree with TRBD2. Germline V gene sequence: CDR1 LGHNA, CDR2 YNFKEQ. With V trimmed by 0 bases and J by 9 bases, 7 bases remained unmatched. The CDR3 covers 15 residues.

A word on this clonotype: Sequence at one end of the junction differs from germline and may be a read error. The V call is TRBV5-1, the J call TRBJ1-1, with D tentatively TRBD1 (5 bases). Germline V lookup: CDR1 SGHRS, CDR2 YFSETQ. The CDR3 runs 14 residues. The CDR3 coding sequence is TGCGCCAGCAGCCCCGGGACGGGGAACACTGAAACTCTCTTT. This codes for CASSPGTGNTETLF.

This clonotype is classed as medium-sized. The rearrangement uses TRBV5-1 and TRBJ2-3, with D possibly TRBD2 on 5 matching bases. The CDR3 loop spans 16 amino acids. The germline V gene encodes CDR1 SGHRS and CDR2 YFSETQ. With 5 bases removed from V and 1 base from J, the gap between germline ends came to 17 bases. This CDR3 is CASRQAPFGGTDTQYF. The CDR3 DNA reads TGCGCCAGCAGACAAGCCCCCTTCGGGGGCACAGATACGCAGTATTTT.

In its sample, this clonotype is medium-sized. The genes are TRBV5-1 and TRBJ2-1, with 8 positions matching TRBD2. Germline V gives CDR1 SGHRS, CDR2 YFSETQ. V shed 2 bases, J shed 6 bases, and the junction held 1 base outside the gene matches. The CDR3 is 13 residues long. In DNA, the CDR3 is TGCGCCAGCAGCTTCGGGACTAGCAATGAGCAGTTCTTC. It translates to CASSFGTSNEQFF.

Relative to its sample, this clonotype is medium-sized (0.01 to 0.1%). The V gene is TRBV24-1, the J gene TRBJ2-7; TRBD2 aligns across 8 bases. Germline lookup yields CDR1 KGHDR and CDR2 SFDVKD. Unmatched junction bases numbered 4, after V lost 4 bases and J lost 0 bases. This CDR3 has 15 amino acids. CDR3 loop: CATSENSGNSYEQYF. Here the CDR3 DNA reads TGTGCCACCAGTGAGAATAGCGGGAACTCCTACGAGCAGTACTTC.

The V and J genes are TRBV7-9 and TRBJ2-1; tentatively, D is TRBD1 or TRBD2 (5 bases each). V lost 4 bases, J lost 9 bases, and 19 bases lay in between. The CDR3 is 15 residues long. The germline V gene encodes CDR1 SEHNR and CDR2 FQNEAQ (reference sequence). The DNA for the CDR3 is TGTGCCAGCAGCTCCGGGACGGGTCCTTGCAGTGAGCAGTTCTTC. Protein: CASSSGTGPCSEQFF.

This clonotype was observed a single time. A read error may produce the germline difference seen at one junction end. The chain has TRBV28 and TRBJ2-3; D is possibly TRBD1 or TRBD2 (6 bases each). Per germline, CDR1 MDHEN and CDR2 SYDVKM. The CDR3 runs to 14 residues. The CDR3 reads CASGDRRGTDTRYF. The DNA of the CDR3 is TGTGCCAGCGGAGACAGGCGGGGAACAGATACGCGGTATTTT.

This clonotype is medium-sized by share. The rearrangement uses TRBV12-5 and TRBJ2-5, with 9 bases lining up with TRBD1. This CDR3 region has 15 residues. In germline, CDR1 is LGHNT, CDR2 FRNRAP. Losses at the gene ends were 6 bases for V and 2 bases for J; bases not matched to a gene: 7. The CDR3 DNA sequence: TGTGCTAGTGGACAGGGGGCAGGTCGACAAGAGACCCAGTACTTC. It translates to CASGQGAGRQETQYF.

This clonotype is labeled medium-sized (0.01 to 0.1%). This chain links TRBV5-1 with TRBJ1-1; 10 nucleotides agree with TRBD1. J lost 4 bases, V lost 4 bases, and 4 bases had no gene match. This CDR3 has 14 amino acids. In germline, CDR1 is SGHRS, CDR2 YFSETQ. This chain's CDR3 is CASSRDRGITEAFF. Written as DNA, the CDR3 is TGCGCCAGCAGCAGGGACAGGGGAATCACTGAAGCTTTCTTT.

This clonotype was seen ten or more times. CDR3 amino acids: CASSLPRWVRVMRGSQPQHF. The CDR3 DNA reads as TGTGCCAGCAGCTTACCCCGGTGGGTCAGGGTCATGAGGGGGTCTCAGCCCCAGCATTTT. The chain has TRBV28 and TRBJ1-5; possibly TRBD1 for D (6 bases). From germline, CDR1 is MDHEN and CDR2 SYDVKM. The V gene lost 6 bases and the J gene lost 6 bases, with 33 bases spanning the gap. The CDR3 spans 20 residues.

With respect to this clonotype: Germline and junction disagree at one end, which may indicate a read error. The chain links TRBV6-2 or TRBV6-3 to TRBJ2-7, with D perhaps matching TRBD1 or TRBD2 (5 bases each). The V gene's germline CDR1 is MNHEY and CDR2 SVGEGT. The CDR3 spans 14 residues. The CDR3 coding sequence is TGCGCCAGCAGTCTTGGGACCGGGGCCTACGAGCAGTACTTC. It translates to CASSLGTGAYEQYF.

This clonotype was found a few times. The chain joins TRBV4-2 to TRBJ1-1; no definite D call. Trimming took 2 bases from V and 7 from J, leaving 5 bases between them. CDR1 and CDR2 (germline): LGHNA, YNFKEQ. There are 11 residues in the CDR3. The chain's CDR3 is CASSQLHEAFF. DNA of the CDR3: TGTGCCAGCAGCCAACTACATGAAGCTTTCTTT.

J is TRBJ2-1 and V is TRBV5-6; 7 bases are a match to TRBD1. Germline-derived CDR1 and CDR2 are SGHDT and YYEEEE. Trimming took 0 bases from V and 2 from J; bases not matched to a gene: 2. The CDR3 loop spans 15 amino acids. The CDR3 sequence is CASSLETGTYNEQFF. The CDR3 DNA reads as TGTGCCAGCAGCTTGGAGACAGGGACCTACAATGAGCAGTTCTTC.

The DNA of the CDR3 is TGCACCAGCAGCCAGAGGATAGCGGGACCCTACAATGAGCAGTTCTTC. Amino acid sequence: CTSSQRIAGPYNEQFF. This chain uses TRBV1 with TRBJ2-1; no DNA check was done on the table's D call, TRBD2. TRBV1 corresponds to a pseudogene. The CDR3 spans 16 residues.

This clonotype was observed many times. This chain joins TRBV11-2 and TRBJ1-3; TRBD1 aligns across 10 bases. The CDR3 has 16 amino acids. Trimming cost V 4 bases and J 4 bases; bases outside gene matches: 7. From germline, CDR1 is SGHAT and CDR2 FQNNGV. The CDR3 DNA follows: TGTGCCAGCAGCTCCTGGGGACAGGGGACAGGAAACACCATATATTTT. This translates into CASSSWGQGTGNTIYF.

Sample share makes this clonotype medium-sized. The chain carries TRBV5-1 and TRBJ2-7; 9 positions match TRBD2. The V and J ends lost 3 bases and 4 bases, in that order; junction bases with no gene match: 20. Germline-derived CDR1 and CDR2 are SGHRS and YFSETQ. The CDR3 has 19 amino acids. The CDR3 DNA follows: TGCGCCAGCAGCTCTGGATGGGGTAGCGGGAGTTCGGGGTTTTACGAGCAGTACTTC. Translating it yields CASSSGWGSGSSGFYEQYF. The whole variable domain, filled in from reference TRBV5-1 and TRBJ2-7, reads KAGVTQTPRYLIKTRGQQVTLSCSPISGHRSVSWYQQTPGQGLQFLFEYFSETQRNKGNFPGRFSGRQFSNSRSEMNVSTLELGDSALYLCASSSGWGSGSSGFYEQYFGPGTRLTVT.

Turning to this clonotype: At one end, the junction sequence differs from germline, possibly due to a read error. The chain couples TRBV6-4 to TRBJ2-1, with a tentative D call TRBD2 (6 bases). The length of the CDR3 is 14 residues. CDR1 is MRHNA and CDR2 is SNTAGT in the germline V gene. CDR3 in amino acids: CASSGGDYADEQFF. The DNA for the CDR3 is TGTGCCAGCAGTGGCGGGGATTATGCCGATGAACAGTTCTTC.